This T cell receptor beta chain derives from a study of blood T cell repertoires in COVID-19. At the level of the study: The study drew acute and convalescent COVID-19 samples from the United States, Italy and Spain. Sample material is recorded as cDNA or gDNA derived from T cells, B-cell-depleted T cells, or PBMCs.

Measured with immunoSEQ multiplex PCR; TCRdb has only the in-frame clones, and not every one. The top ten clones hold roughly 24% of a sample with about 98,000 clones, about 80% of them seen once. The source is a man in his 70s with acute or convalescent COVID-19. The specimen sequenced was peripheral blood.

The CDR3 sequence: CASSQELDRGYYGYTF. The CDR3 DNA follows: TGCGCCAGCAGCCAAGAGCTAGACAGGGGGTACTATGGCTACACCTTC. The V call is TRBV4-1, the J call TRBJ1-2, with 9 bases that match TRBD1. The CDR3 covers 16 residues. V lost 0 bases to trimming and J lost 3 bases; unmatched junction nucleotides: 5. Germline loops: CDR1 MGHRA, CDR2 YSYEKL.